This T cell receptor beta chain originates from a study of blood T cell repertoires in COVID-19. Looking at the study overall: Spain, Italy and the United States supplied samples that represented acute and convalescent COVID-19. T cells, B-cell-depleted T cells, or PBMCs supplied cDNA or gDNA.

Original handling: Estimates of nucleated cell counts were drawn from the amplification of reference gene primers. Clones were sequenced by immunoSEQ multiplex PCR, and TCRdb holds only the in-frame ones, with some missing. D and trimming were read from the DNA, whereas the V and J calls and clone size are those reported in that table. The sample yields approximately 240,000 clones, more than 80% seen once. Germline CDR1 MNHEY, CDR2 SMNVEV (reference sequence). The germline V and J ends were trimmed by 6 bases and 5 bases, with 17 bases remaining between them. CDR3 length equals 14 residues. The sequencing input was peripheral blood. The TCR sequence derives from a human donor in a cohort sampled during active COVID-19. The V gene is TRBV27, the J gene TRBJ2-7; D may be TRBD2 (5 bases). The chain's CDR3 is CASSSVAVRDEQYF. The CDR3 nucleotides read TGTGCCAGCAGCTCCGTTGCGGTGCGGGACGAGCAGTACTTC.